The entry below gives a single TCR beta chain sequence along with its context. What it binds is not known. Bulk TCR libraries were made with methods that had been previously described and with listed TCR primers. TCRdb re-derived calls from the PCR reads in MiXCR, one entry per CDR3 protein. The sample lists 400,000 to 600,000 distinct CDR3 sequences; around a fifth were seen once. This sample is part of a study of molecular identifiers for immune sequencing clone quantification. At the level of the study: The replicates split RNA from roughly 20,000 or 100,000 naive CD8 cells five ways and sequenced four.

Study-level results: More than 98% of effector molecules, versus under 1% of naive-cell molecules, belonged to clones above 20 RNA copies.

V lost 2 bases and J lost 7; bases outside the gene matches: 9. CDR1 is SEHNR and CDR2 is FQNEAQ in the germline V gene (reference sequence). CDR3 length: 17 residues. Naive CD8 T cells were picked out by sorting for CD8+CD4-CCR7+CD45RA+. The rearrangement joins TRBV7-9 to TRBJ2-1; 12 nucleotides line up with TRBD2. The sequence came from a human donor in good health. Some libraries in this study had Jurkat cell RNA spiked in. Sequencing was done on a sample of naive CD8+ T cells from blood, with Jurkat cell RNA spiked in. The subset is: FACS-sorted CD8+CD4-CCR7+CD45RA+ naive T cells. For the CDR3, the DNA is TGTGCCAGCAGCTTACCTCTAGCGGGGGGGCCGGGGAATGAGCAGTTCTTC. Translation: CASSLPLAGGPGNEQFF.